These T cell receptor beta chains were read from a single sample in a study of preoperative IRX-2 immunotherapy in early breast cancer. The method was immunoSEQ multiplex PCR; TCRdb's version includes in-frame clones alone and lacks a portion of them. The repertoire includes under 45,000 clones, approximately 95% of them detected once, and more than 1.5% sits in the top ten. The sample here was tumor tissue, taken after IRX-2 immunotherapy. These TCRs come from a human donor with breast cancer. Each CDR3 is given with its conserved first and last residue. The D gene is left open where the match is weak. Size values are once, few and many counts, or a class for expanded clones, and some rows have none.

D gene	J gene	V gene	clone size	CDR3 DNA	CDR3 protein
.	TRBJ1-4	TRBV5-5	.	TGTGCCAGCAGCTACCACCCACAGTCTCGGGAACTGTTTTTT	CASSYHPQSRELFF
.	TRBJ1-5	TRBV6-1	.	TGTGCCAGTAACCAACAGGGCGGGCATCAGCCCCAGCATTTT	CASNQQGGHQPQHF
.	TRBJ1-1	TRBV7-6	.	TGTGCCAGCAGCAACCCTATGAACACTGAAGCTTTCTTT	CASSNPMNTEAFF
TRBD2	TRBJ2-5	TRBV27	once	TGTGCCAGCAGTCTCGCGGGGGGGAAGACCCAGTACTTC	CASSLAGGKTQYF
TRBD1	TRBJ1-5	TRBV27	.	TGTGCCAGCAGTACCCGGACAGGGGGCAATCAGCCCCAGCATTTT	CASSTRTGGNQPQHF
.	TRBJ2-3	TRBV7-7	.	TGTGCCAGCAGCTTATCAGGGAGCACAGATACGCAGTATTTT	CASSLSGSTDTQYF
.	TRBJ1-1	TRBV4-1	.	TGCGCCAGCAGCCAAGATACAGACATGAACACTGAAGCTTTCTTT	CASSQDTDMNTEAFF
.	TRBJ2-1	TRBV19	.	TGTGCCAGTAGTAGCATTTTGGATTTTATTTCTTTCAATGAGCAGTTCTTC	CASSSILDFISFNEQFF
.	TRBJ2-3	TRBV19	once	TGTGCCAGTAGTAACGAGGTAGCCGGTACGCAGTATTTT	CASSNEVAGTQYF
TRBD2	TRBJ2-2	TRBV18	.	TGTGCCAGCTCACCCGTCGTTTCTAGCGGGGCCACCGGGGAGCTGTTTTTT	CASSPVVSSGATGELFF
.	TRBJ2-3	TRBV7-8	.	TGTGCCAGCAGCTTGGGTCTACCGCGGGATACGCAGTATTTT	CASSLGLPRDTQYF
.	TRBJ2-3	TRBV5-4	.	TGTGCCAGCAGCTTGGCTAGCGCTGACACAGATACGCAGTATTTT	CASSLASADTDTQYF
.	TRBJ2-7	TRBV7-2	.	TGTGCCAGCAGCCGGGGGAGGTACGAGCAGTACTTC	CASSRGRYEQYF
TRBD2	TRBJ2-7	TRBV6-6	.	TGTGCCAGCAGTTATACTAGCGGGTACGAGCAGTACTTC	CASSYTSGYEQYF
TRBD1	TRBJ1-2	TRBV30	.	TGTGCCCGGACCGTAAATAGGGACAGGAGCGGCTACACCTTC	CARTVNRDRSGYTF
TRBD2	TRBJ2-2	TRBV9	.	TGTGCCAGCAGCGTGCTAGCGGGGGAGAACACCGGGGAGCTGTTTTTT	CASSVLAGENTGELFF
.	TRBJ2-5	TRBV7-2	.	TGTGCCAGCAGCTTTCTCGAGACCCAGTACTTC	CASSFLETQYF
TRBD1	TRBJ1-2	TRBV7-2	.	TGTGCCAGCAGCTTATCAGGGACAGGGATTGGCTACACCTTC	CASSLSGTGIGYTF
TRBD1	TRBJ1-2	TRBV10-3	.	TGTGCCATCAGTGAAACGGGACAGATCTATGGCTACACCTTC	CAISETGQIYGYTF
.	TRBJ1-1	TRBV5-6	.	TGTGCCAGCAGCTTGCCGGGTATGAACACTGAAGCTTTCTTT	CASSLPGMNTEAFF
TRBD1	TRBJ2-6	TRBV4-2	.	TGTGCCAGCAGCCAAGGGGACAGGGCCAGGTCTGGGGCCAACGTCCTGACTTTC	CASSQGDRARSGANVLTF
.	TRBJ2-7	TRBV15	.	TGTGCCACCAGCAGAGGGGGTCCCTACGAGCAGTACTTC	CATSRGGPYEQYF
TRBD1	TRBJ1-2	TRBV28	.	TGTGCCAGTTTGACAGGGGGGTATGGCTACACCTTC	CASLTGGYGYTF
.	TRBJ2-7	TRBV5-6	.	TGTGCCAGCAGTTCCGCCTCAGGACAATCTACCTACGAGCAGTACTTC	CASSSASGQSTYEQYF
.	TRBJ2-5	TRBV7-3	.	TGTGCCAGCAGCTTAACTCTCGGCCTCCCGGAGACCCAGTACTTC	CASSLTLGLPETQYF
.	TRBJ2-2	TRBV4-3	.	TGCGCCAGCAGCCAAGATCTCAGGGGCACCGGGGAGCTGTTTTTT	CASSQDLRGTGELFF
TRBD1	TRBJ1-2	TRBV7-2	.	TGTGCCAGCAGCTTAGCGGCAGGGGGCTCTTTCGGCTACACCTTC	CASSLAAGGSFGYTF
.	TRBJ2-3	TRBV4-2	.	TGTGCCAGCAGCCAAGCCAGTAGCCCAGATACGCAGTATTTT	CASSQASSPDTQYF
TRBD1	TRBJ1-1	TRBV25-1	.	TGTGCCAGCAGCCTGACAGGGGATGGCACTGAAGCTTTCTTT	CASSLTGDGTEAFF
TRBD1	TRBJ1-4	TRBV19	.	TGTGCCAGTAGTCCTCGGGGGACAGGGTGGGAAAAACTGTTTTTT	CASSPRGTGWEKLFF
TRBD1	TRBJ2-7	TRBV7-3	.	TGTGCCAGCAGCTCGACAGGGCACGCGGGCGAGCAGTACTTC	CASSSTGHAGEQYF
.	TRBJ2-3	TRBV4-3	once	TGCGCCAGCAGCCACCAACCGGGGGGACAGAGCCCAGGATATACGCAGTATTTT	CASSHQPGGQSPGYTQYF
TRBD1	TRBJ2-1	TRBV4-3	.	TGCGCCAGCAGCTCCTACGGGGTAGGGACAGTTCGGGGAAAGCCAGGCAATGAGCAGTTCTTC	CASSSYGVGTVRGKPGNEQFF